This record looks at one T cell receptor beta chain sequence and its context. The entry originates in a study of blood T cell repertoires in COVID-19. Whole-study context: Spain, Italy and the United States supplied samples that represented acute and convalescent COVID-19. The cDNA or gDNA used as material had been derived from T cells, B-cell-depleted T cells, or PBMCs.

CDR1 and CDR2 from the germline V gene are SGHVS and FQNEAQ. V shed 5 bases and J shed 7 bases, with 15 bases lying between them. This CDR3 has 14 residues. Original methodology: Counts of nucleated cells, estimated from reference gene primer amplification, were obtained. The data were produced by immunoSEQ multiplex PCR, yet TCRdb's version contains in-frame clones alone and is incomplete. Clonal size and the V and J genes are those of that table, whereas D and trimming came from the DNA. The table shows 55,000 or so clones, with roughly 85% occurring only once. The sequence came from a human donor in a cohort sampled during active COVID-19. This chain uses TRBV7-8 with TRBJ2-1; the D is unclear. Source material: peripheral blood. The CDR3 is CASSARPGLNEQFF. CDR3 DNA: TGTGCCAGCAGCGCGCGCCCTGGGCTGAATGAGCAGTTCTTC.